The T cell receptor (beta chain) described here comes from a study of blood T cell repertoires in COVID-19. Study-wide context: Both acute and convalescent COVID-19 samples were obtained from the United States, Italy and Spain. Sources were T cells, B-cell-depleted T cells, or PBMCs; the material itself was cDNA or gDNA.

Sequenced by immunoSEQ multiplex PCR; TCRdb stores in-frame clones only, minus some. Of about 300,000 clones in the sample, 70% to 90% were seen once. Germline lookup yields CDR1 SEHNR and CDR2 FQNEAQ (reference sequence). The CDR3 covers 12 residues. Trimming shortened V by 7 bases and J by 6 bases, and 12 bases separated the two germline ends. The sequenced material came from peripheral blood. This receptor was taken from a young woman who had recovered from COVID-19. The V call is TRBV7-9, the J call TRBJ1-2, with D unresolved. CDR3 amino acids: CASNPPGDGYTF. The CDR3 bases are TGTGCCAGCAACCCTCCCGGGGATGGCTACACCTTC.